This is a list of T cell receptor beta chains from one sample in a study of blood T cell repertoires in COVID-19. Assay: immunoSEQ multiplex PCR; the TCRdb copy retains only in-frame clones and omits some. The table lists roughly 300,000 clones, approximately 90% of them singletons, with around 4% in the top ten. The sequenced sample was PBMCs or T cells enriched from blood (not recorded which). The receptors here all came from a man aged 25 to 40 who had recovered from COVID-19. The CDR3 runs from the conserved cysteine through the conserved F or W. Fields, in order: J gene, CDR3 length, V gene, clone size, D gene, CDR3 DNA, CDR3 protein. D genes are given only for firm matches. For some rows the clone size is stated as once, few or many, or as a class when expanded; others skip it.

J: TRBJ2-1; length: 16; V: TRBV7-8; size: NA; D: NA; DNA: TGTGCCAGCAGCCCGAGGGTGTTAGGGAGGTACAATGAGCAGTTCTTC; CDR3: CASSPRVLGRYNEQFF
J: TRBJ2-1; length: 15; V: TRBV6-2/TRBV6-3; size: NA; D: NA; DNA: TGTGCCAGCAGTCTGGAGGGGAGATCCTACAATGAGCAGTTCTTC; CDR3: CASSLEGRSYNEQFF
J: TRBJ2-3; length: 15; V: TRBV7-6; size: NA; D: TRBD2; DNA: TGTGCCAGCAGCTCAGGTGGGACTAGCGCAGATACGCAGTATTTT; CDR3: CASSSGGTSADTQYF
J: TRBJ2-1; length: 13; V: TRBV4-1; size: once; D: NA; DNA: TGCGCCAGCAGCCAAGTAGTTTCCAATGAGCAGTTCTTC; CDR3: CASSQVVSNEQFF
J: TRBJ2-6; length: 15; V: TRBV2; size: NA; D: TRBD1; DNA: TGTGCCAGCAGGAGACAGGGGGCCGGGGCCAACGTCCTGACTTTC; CDR3: CASRRQGAGANVLTF
J: TRBJ2-7; length: 17; V: TRBV4-1; size: NA; D: TRBD1; DNA: TGCGCCAGCAGCCAAGTTCCTAGACAGGGGGCCGGAGGCGAGCAGTACTTC; CDR3: CASSQVPRQGAGGEQYF
J: TRBJ2-7; length: 13; V: TRBV18; size: NA; D: TRBD1; DNA: TGTGCCAGCTCCATAAACCAGCGGGACAGGGGGTTCTTC; CDR3: CASSINQRDRGFF
J: TRBJ2-1; length: 15; V: TRBV3-1/TRBV3-2; size: NA; D: TRBD2; DNA: TGTGCCAGCAGCCAAGGTACGACTAGCCCCCATGAGCAGTTCTTC; CDR3: CASSQGTTSPHEQFF
J: TRBJ2-3; length: 15; V: TRBV7-8; size: NA; D: TRBD1; DNA: TGTGCCAGCAGCTTCGGACAGGCTTACACAGATACGCAGTATTTT; CDR3: CASSFGQAYTDTQYF
J: TRBJ1-1; length: 15; V: TRBV6-5; size: NA; D: NA; DNA: TGTGCCAGCAGTTACTCGGGAAGGGGAGGTACTGAAGCTTTCTTT; CDR3: CASSYSGRGGTEAFF